One and the same sample provided the 27 T cell receptor beta chains below, sequenced in a study of cytomegalovirus exposure and HLA in healthy donors (dated by TCRdb to between 2016 and 2019). Library preparation used the immunoSEQ multiplex PCR assay. For the multiplex PCR, a mixture combining 60 forward primers for TCR Vbeta segments and 13 reverse primers for TCR Jbeta segments was used. TCRdb mirrors the immuneACCESS table, restricted to in-frame sequences. Some clones are absent from its copies; in checked studies, under half trace to an unresolved V gene, and the reason for the others is unknown. The sample has about 120,000 clones on record, approximately 72% of them singletons. 1.5% of the sample goes to the ten largest clones. Material: PBMCs. Source of these receptors: a man in his late teens or twenties in good health and CMV-seronegative.

This chain uses TRBV25-1 with TRBJ1-4; D call uncertain. The V end was cut by 7 bases, the J end by 4 bases, with 10 bases between. The germline V gene encodes CDR1 MGHDK and CDR2 SYGVNS. This CDR3 spans 13 amino acids. The CDR3 DNA reads as TGTGCCAGCAACGGGGTCTTTAATGAAAAACTGTTTTTT. Protein sequence: CASNGVFNEKLFF.

This sequence joins TRBV13 and TRBJ2-2; weak D call: TRBD1 (6 bases). The CDR3 sequence is 14 residues long. Germline CDR1 PRHDT, CDR2 FYEKMQ (reference sequence). Trimming left V 5 bases short and J 4 bases short, with 11 bases between. The CDR3 here is CASSPTGITGELFF. CDR3 DNA sequence: TGTGCCAGCAGCCCAACAGGGATCACCGGGGAGCTGTTTTTT.

J is TRBJ2-5 and V is TRBV7-2; TRBD2 matches at 9 bases. The CDR3 extends over 14 amino acids. The junction had 12 bases not matched to a gene; V was cut back by 5 bases and J by 11 bases. The germline CDR1 and CDR2 sequences are SGHTA and FQGNSA. The CDR3 sequence: CASSPPRGREGQYF. The CDR3 DNA sequence: TGTGCCAGCAGCCCTCCTCGTGGGCGGGAGGGGCAGTACTTC.

This clone was seen only a few times. The chain uses TRBV7-9 and TRBJ1-5; D is possibly TRBD1 (5 bases). Germline assignment: CDR1 SEHNR and CDR2 FQNEAQ (reference sequence). This CDR3 is 14 amino acids long. V dropped 3 bases and J dropped 1 base, with 7 bases sitting between them. The CDR3 nucleotides are TGTGCCAGCAGCTTCGCAGGGAGCAATCAGCCCCAGCATTTT. Translation: CASSFAGSNQPQHF.

A word on this clone: Distinct nucleotide sequences in the sample also encode this CDR3. V usage is TRBV2 and J usage is TRBJ2-5, with D possibly being TRBD2 (6 bases). Germline V lookup: CDR1 SNHLY, CDR2 FYNNEI. Trimming stripped 3 bases from V and 7 bases from J, with 12 bases between. There are 13 residues in the CDR3. The CDR3: CASSEATSWTQYF. The CDR3 DNA reads as TGTGCCAGCAGTGAGGCGACTAGTTGGACCCAGTACTTC.

This clone showed up just a few times. The chain links TRBV30 to TRBJ1-5; D is unresolved. V was pared by 0 bases and J by 6 bases, with 15 bases between. Germline V gene data show CDR1 as GTSNPN and CDR2 as SVGIG (reference sequence). The length of the CDR3 is 15 residues. CDR3: CAWSVRRGSRQPQHF. The CDR3 DNA sequence: TGTGCCTGGAGTGTTCGAAGAGGATCACGTCAGCCCCAGCATTTT.

The sample holds a few counts of this clone. The gene calls are TRBV5-1 and TRBJ2-2, with D possibly matching TRBD2 (6 bases). CDR3 length: 14 amino acids. Trimming shortened V by 6 bases and J by 0 bases, and 9 bases separated the two germline ends. CDR1 and CDR2 from the germline V gene are SGHRS and YFSETQ. CDR3 in amino acids: CASNQRANTGELFF. In nucleotides, the CDR3 is TGCGCCAGCAACCAGCGGGCGAACACCGGGGAGCTGTTTTTT.

This clone was found a few times. The chain recombines TRBV5-1 with TRBJ2-1; 10 bases are a match to TRBD2. The CDR3 spans 15 residues. Germline-derived CDR1 and CDR2 are SGHRS and YFSETQ. The V gene end was trimmed by 3 bases and the J gene end by 1 base; junction bases not matched to a gene: 1. The CDR3 here is CASSYSGGSYNEQFF. In DNA, the CDR3 is TGCGCCAGCAGCTATAGCGGGGGGTCCTACAATGAGCAGTTCTTC.

The V gene is TRBV19, the J gene TRBJ2-2, with D tentatively TRBD2 (6 bases). The V end lost 3 bases, the J end lost 5 bases, and 10 bases lay between the germline ends. CDR1 is LNHDA and CDR2 is SQIVND in the germline V gene (reference sequence). The CDR3 is made up of 14 amino acids. The chain's CDR3 is CASSIPGTTGELFF. For the CDR3, the DNA is TGTGCCAGTAGTATCCCCGGGACTACCGGGGAGCTGTTTTTT.

The chain carries TRBV9 and TRBJ2-5; 11 bases agree with TRBD2. The germline V gene has CDR1 SGDLS and CDR2 YYNGEE. The CDR3 contains 16 residues. Germline trimming cut 4 bases from V and 1 base from J; bases unmatched to any gene: 6. Written as DNA, the CDR3 is TGTGCCAGCAGCCCCGAGGGACTAGCGGTCCAAGAGACCCAGTACTTC. Translation gives CASSPEGLAVQETQYF.

V and J are TRBV25-1 and TRBJ1-1; 9 bases map to TRBD1. V dropped 6 bases and J dropped 12; count of bases not matched to a gene: 11. The germline CDR1 and CDR2 sequences are MGHDK and SYGVNS. The CDR3 length is 13 residues. The CDR3 sequence is CASSPGTGGESFF. DNA for the CDR3: TGTGCCAGCAGCCCCGGCACAGGGGGCGAATCTTTCTTT.

The chain carries TRBV7-9 and TRBJ2-5; TRBD2 is a possible D gene (6 bases). CDR3 size: 14 residues. The V end was cut by 5 bases, the J end by 5 bases, with 15 bases between. The V gene's germline CDR1 is SEHNR and CDR2 FQNEAQ (reference sequence). CDR3 sequence (DNA): TGTGCCAGCAGCATCAAGGCGGGGCTGGAGACCCAGTACTTC. Translated, it gives CASSIKAGLETQYF.

This chain uses TRBV5-5 with TRBJ2-2, with 7 bases identical to TRBD1. Per germline, CDR1 SGHKS and CDR2 YYEKEE (reference sequence). The CDR3 consists of 13 residues. V lost 6 bases and J lost 2; bases outside the gene matches: 1. CDR3 amino acids: CASNRGNTGELFF. For the CDR3, the DNA is TGTGCCAGCAACAGGGGAAACACCGGGGAGCTGTTTTTT.

The chain employs TRBV25-1 and TRBJ1-4; D possibly corresponds to TRBD1 (6 bases). The V gene's germline CDR1 is MGHDK and CDR2 SYGVNS. This CDR3 region has 15 residues. V dropped 4 bases and J dropped 7 bases, with 16 bases sitting between them. CDR3 sequence (DNA): TGTGCCAGCAGTGTTCGAGTGCAGGGGAGTGAAAAACTGTTTTTT. It codes for CASSVRVQGSEKLFF.

This chain connects TRBV19 to TRBJ2-3; 10 bases align to TRBD2. The CDR3 consists of 17 residues. The trim removed 5 bases at V and 1 base at J, leaving 9 bases unmatched. Germline V lookup: CDR1 LNHDA, CDR2 SQIVND (reference sequence). The CDR3: CASSSHPGLARTDTQYF. The CDR3 DNA reads TGTGCCAGTAGTTCTCATCCGGGACTAGCGCGCACAGATACGCAGTATTTT.

The chain carries TRBV7-9 and TRBJ2-2; D might be TRBD1 (6 bases). The CDR3 consists of 16 residues. CDR1 is SEHNR, CDR2 FQNEAQ, per germline (reference sequence). With 3 bases removed from V and 5 bases from J, the gap between germline ends came to 16 bases. CDR3 nucleotide sequence: TGTGCCAGCAGCTTTGGACAGAGGGTGCGGACCGGGGAGCTGTTTTTT. This encodes CASSFGQRVRTGELFF. The variable domain in full, completed from reference TRBV7-9 and TRBJ2-2, reads DTGVSQNPRHKITKRGQNVTFRCDPISEHNRLYWYRQTLGQGPEFLTYFQNEAQLEKSRLLSDRFSAERPKGSFSTLEIQRTEQGDSAMYLCASSFGQRVRTGELFFGEGSRLTVL.

V gene TRBV28 combines with J gene TRBJ2-7; TRBD2 agrees at 7 bases. V lost 3 bases and J lost 0; bases outside the gene matches: 8. This CDR3 is built from 16 residues. From germline, CDR1 is MDHEN and CDR2 SYDVKM. CDR3 bases: TGTGCCAGCAGTTTCCGACTCGGCGGGAGCTCCTACGAGCAGTACTTC. Amino acid sequence: CASSFRLGGSSYEQYF.

This sequence joins TRBV6-6 and TRBJ1-2, with D tentatively TRBD1 (6 bases). V lost 6 bases and J 7 bases, leaving 15 bases between the germline ends. Germline lookup yields CDR1 MNHNY and CDR2 SVGAGI (reference sequence). The CDR3 extends over 13 amino acids. The CDR3 here is CASRARGQAGYTF. CDR3 coding DNA: TGTGCCAGCAGAGCTCGGGGACAAGCTGGCTACACCTTC.

This clone was counted only a few times. The chain has TRBV30 and TRBJ2-2, with TRBD2 identical over 12 bases. This CDR3 region has 14 residues. With 4 bases clipped from V and 6 bases from J, the junction kept 3 bases outside the gene matches. CDR1 GTSNPN and CDR2 SVGIG come from the germline V gene (reference sequence). The CDR3 spells CAWTSGRGAGELFF. In DNA form, the CDR3 reads TGTGCCTGGACTAGCGGGAGGGGCGCCGGGGAGCTGTTTTTT.

The V call is TRBV5-1, the J call TRBJ2-7; TRBD1 matches at 9 bases. CDR1 and CDR2 (germline): SGHRS, YFSETQ. The CDR3 covers 13 residues. With 2 bases clipped from V and 6 bases from J, the junction kept 3 bases outside the gene matches. The DNA of the CDR3 is TGCGCCAGCAGCTTTGGGACAGGGAGCGAGCAGTACTTC. Amino acids: CASSFGTGSEQYF.

There are a few counts of this clone. V gene TRBV6-5 combines with J gene TRBJ2-7, with TRBD1 matching 7 bases. The V segment lost 4 bases and the J segment 0 bases; nucleotides outside the gene matches: 3. Germline V CDR1 and CDR2: MNHEY, SVGAGI. This CDR3 spans 14 amino acids. The CDR3 DNA follows: TGTGCCAGCAGTTTTGGGACAGCCTCCTACGAGCAGTACTTC. Its translation: CASSFGTASYEQYF.

The chain combines TRBV29-1 with TRBJ2-5, with D possibly matching TRBD2 (6 bases). CDR1 is SQVTM, CDR2 ANQGSEA, per germline. CDR3 length: 12 residues. Trimming removed 4 bases at V and 0 bases at J, with 6 bases between. In DNA, the CDR3 is TGCAGCGTTGGGAGGGACCAAGAGACCCAGTACTTC. It specifies CSVGRDQETQYF.

The chain uses TRBV5-4 and TRBJ2-2; D might be TRBD2 (6 bases). The CDR3 is made up of 16 amino acids. Germline V gives CDR1 SGHNT, CDR2 YYREEE (reference sequence). The germline V and J ends were trimmed by 4 bases and 1 base, with 14 bases remaining between them. CDR3 region: CASSAGLPLNTGELFF. CDR3 bases: TGTGCCAGCAGCGCGGGACTGCCCCTGAACACCGGGGAGCTGTTTTTT.

The V and J genes are TRBV25-1 and TRBJ2-3; 11 bases are shared with TRBD2. CDR1 is MGHDK and CDR2 is SYGVNS in the germline V gene. Losses at the gene ends were 4 bases for V and 6 bases for J; bases not matched to a gene: 6. The CDR3 sequence is 15 residues long. Here the CDR3 DNA reads TGTGCCAGCAGTGCCTATAGCGGGGGGGCCGATACGCAGTATTTT. This gives the protein CASSAYSGGADTQYF.

The gene calls are TRBV2 and TRBJ2-2; 9 bases are shared with TRBD1. Trimming removed 6 bases from V and 7 bases from J; junction bases left unmatched: 3. The CDR3 has 13 amino acids. From germline, CDR1 is SNHLY and CDR2 FYNNEI. CDR3 residues: CASRGQGGGELFF. CDR3 nucleotides: TGTGCCAGCAGGGGACAGGGCGGCGGGGAGCTGTTTTTT. The full variable domain, in which reference TRBV2 and TRBJ2-2 provide the parts outside the CDR3, is EPEVTQTPSHQVTQMGQEVILRCVPISNHLYFYWYRQILGQKVEFLVSFYNNEISEKSEIFDDQFSVERPDGSNFTLKIRSTKLEDSAMYFCASRGQGGGELFFGEGSRLTVL.

This chain uses TRBV28 with TRBJ2-7, with 10 bases identical to TRBD1. The CDR3 is made up of 16 amino acids. CDR1 is MDHEN, CDR2 SYDVKM, per germline. After removal of 9 bases from V and 2 bases from J, the junction contained 13 bases not matched to a gene. The CDR3 DNA reads TGTGCCAGAGGGACAGGGGTTTATTCACCGACCTACGAGCAGTACTTC. Protein: CARGTGVYSPTYEQYF. The full variable domain, completed using reference TRBV28 and TRBJ2-7, is DVKVTQSSRYLVKRTGEKVFLECVQDMDHENMFWYRQDPGLGLRLIYFSYDVKMKEKGDIPEGYSVSREKKERFSLILESASTNQTSMYLCARGTGVYSPTYEQYFGPGTRLTVT.

This rearrangement joins TRBV6-1 to TRBJ2-2, with 8 bases identical to TRBD1. The length of the CDR3 is 14 residues. Germline loops: CDR1 MNHNS, CDR2 SASEGT. V trimming: 2 bases; J trimming: 4 bases; junction bases outside the gene matches: 0. CDR3 bases: TGTGCCAGCAGTGAACAGGGGGCCACCGGGGAGCTGTTTTTT. Translating it yields CASSEQGATGELFF.